This note documents a single TCR beta chain sequence. Trimming at V came to 1 base and at J to 1 base, leaving 13 bases not matched to a gene. Germline lookup yields CDR1 SGHRS and CDR2 YFSETQ. This CDR3 contains 18 residues. These data are taken from a study of blood T cell repertoires in COVID-19. Libraries were prepared by immunoSEQ multiplex PCR; TCRdb keeps only in-frame clonotypes and omits some of them. The table shows approximately 160,000 clones, with 84% occurring only once. The V and J genes are TRBV5-1 and TRBJ2-7, with TRBD1 matching 8 bases. The clonotype comes from a man between 18 and 35 years old with active or convalescent COVID-19. Sequenced: peripheral blood. CDR3 sequence reads: CASSLYRYGDRTSYEQYF. The CDR3, as DNA: TGCGCCAGCAGCTTGTACCGTTACGGGGACAGGACTTCCTACGAGCAGTACTTC. Using reference TRBV5-1 and TRBJ2-7 for the parts outside the CDR3, the full variable domain is KAGVTQTPRYLIKTRGQQVTLSCSPISGHRSVSWYQQTPGQGLQFLFEYFSETQRNKGNFPGRFSGRQFSNSRSEMNVSTLELGDSALYLCASSLYRYGDRTSYEQYFGPGTRLTVT.